This is a list of T cell receptor beta chains from one sample in a study of cytomegalovirus exposure and HLA in healthy donors. Sequenced by immunoSEQ multiplex PCR; TCRdb stores in-frame clones only, minus some. The sample holds 85,000 to 90,000 clones, about 72% seen once. The sample was PBMCs. The receptors were sampled from a man younger than 40 in good health and CMV-seronegative. Each CDR3 is given with its conserved first and last residue. D genes are given only for firm matches. The listing skips clone size in some rows; elsewhere it reads once, few, many or a size class.

CDR3 protein	CDR3 DNA	clone size	V gene	J gene	D gene
CATSKPTGGANTEAFF	TGTGCCACCAGCAAACCAACAGGGGGGGCCAACACTGAAGCTTTCTTT	NA	TRBV15	TRBJ1-1	TRBD1
CASSAGGETDTQYF	TGTGCCAGCAGTGCAGGGGGCGAGACAGATACGCAGTATTTT	NA	TRBV6-4	TRBJ2-3	TRBD1
CASSQEGDSTPSSEQYF	TGTGCCAGCAGCCAAGAGGGTGATAGCACTCCTTCGAGCGAGCAGTACTTC	NA	TRBV4-2	TRBJ2-7	NA
CASSSPGTKQFF	TGTGCCAGCAGTTCCCCCGGGACTAAGCAGTTCTTC	NA	TRBV27	TRBJ2-1	TRBD2
CASSIAGNYEQYF	TGTGCCAGTTCCATAGCGGGGAACTACGAGCAGTACTTC	NA	TRBV7-9	TRBJ2-7	TRBD2
CSVMGLASEQYF	TGCAGCGTGATGGGACTAGCAAGCGAGCAGTACTTC	NA	TRBV29-1	TRBJ2-7	TRBD2
CASSLEPSGYYEQYF	TGTGCCAGCAGCTTAGAACCTAGCGGATACTACGAGCAGTACTTC	NA	TRBV7-8	TRBJ2-7	TRBD2
CASSLDRGAGELFF	TGCGCCAGCAGCCTCGACAGGGGGGCCGGGGAGCTGTTTTTT	NA	TRBV5-1	TRBJ2-2	TRBD1
CASPVEEGRPSGANVLTF	TGTGCCAGTCCTGTAGAGGAGGGGCGCCCCTCTGGGGCCAACGTCCTGACTTTC	NA	TRBV7-9	TRBJ2-6	NA
CASRRPIQGQETQYF	TGTGCCAGCAGGCGCCCCATCCAGGGACAAGAGACCCAGTACTTC	NA	TRBV28	TRBJ2-5	NA
CASNGRSSGNTIYF	TGTGCCAGCAATGGCCGTTCATCTGGAAACACCATATATTTT	NA	TRBV28	TRBJ1-3	NA
CANTLWVAGGLEQYF	TGTGCCAACACCCTGTGGGTAGCGGGGGGCCTGGAGCAGTACTTC	NA	TRBV2	TRBJ2-7	TRBD2
CASSPETSGEAFF	TGTGCCAGCTCACCGGAGACCTCAGGGGAAGCTTTCTTT	few	TRBV18	TRBJ1-1	NA
CASSERTGGYEQYF	TGCGCCAGCAGCGAAAGGACAGGAGGCTACGAGCAGTACTTC	NA	TRBV10-2	TRBJ2-7	TRBD1
CASSFPGGVYTGELFF	TGTGCCAGCAGCTTCCCCGGGGGGGTGTACACCGGGGAGCTGTTTTTT	once	TRBV7-9	TRBJ2-2	TRBD2
CASSLGGRTGAFF	TGTGCCAGCAGTTTAGGGGGGCGGACAGGAGCTTTCTTT	NA	TRBV28	TRBJ1-1	TRBD1
CATSRFISNTIYF	TGTGCCACCAGCAGGTTTATTTCGAACACCATATATTTT	NA	TRBV15	TRBJ1-3	NA
CASSYQGLWNF	TGTGCCAGCAGTTATCAGGGTCTCTGGAATTTT	NA	TRBV7-9	TRBJ1-3	NA
CASSVTGITETQYF	TGTGCCAGCAGTGTGACAGGGATCACAGAGACCCAGTACTTC	NA	TRBV6-1	TRBJ2-5	TRBD1
CASSEGVGEDEQYF	TGTGCCAGCAGTGAAGGCGTGGGGGAGGACGAGCAGTACTTC	NA	TRBV6-1	TRBJ2-7	NA
CASSESWALNTGELFF	TGTGCCAGCAGTGAATCTTGGGCACTGAACACCGGGGAGCTGTTTTTT	NA	TRBV2	TRBJ2-2	NA
CASSSPLAGEQYF	TGTGCCAGCAGCTCCCCCCTTGCGGGTGAGCAGTACTTC	NA	TRBV7-9	TRBJ2-7	NA
CASTKGGRGLAGELFF	TGTGCCAGCACCAAAGGAGGCAGGGGTCTGGCCGGGGAGCTGTTTTTT	NA	TRBV2	TRBJ2-2	NA
CASSRKQALNEKLFF	TGTGCCAGCTCGCGAAAACAGGCGCTCAATGAAAAACTGTTTTTT	NA	TRBV18	TRBJ1-4	NA
CASSQGWSEAFF	TGTGCCAGTAGTCAGGGGTGGTCTGAAGCTTTCTTT	NA	TRBV19	TRBJ1-1	NA
CASTGDTGELFF	TGTGCCAGTACTGGAGACACCGGGGAGCTGTTTTTT	NA	TRBV25-1	TRBJ2-2	NA
CASSGQGHPYEQYF	TGTGCCAGCAGTGGACAGGGACATCCCTACGAGCAGTACTTC	NA	TRBV2	TRBJ2-7	TRBD1
CASSVGTSGPYEQYF	TGCGCCAGCAGCGTGGGGACTAGCGGACCCTACGAGCAGTACTTC	NA	TRBV5-1	TRBJ2-7	TRBD2
CASSHGGGHYSGNTIYF	TGTGCCAGCAGCCATGGAGGGGGCCACTACTCTGGAAACACCATATATTTT	few	TRBV5-6	TRBJ1-3	TRBD1
CASGGGDSGTDTQYF	TGTGCTAGTGGTGGAGGGGACTCCGGCACAGATACGCAGTATTTT	few	TRBV12-5	TRBJ2-3	NA
CASGRDQTGSGYTF	TGTGCCAGTGGGCGAGACCAGACAGGGAGCGGCTACACCTTC	NA	TRBV28	TRBJ1-2	TRBD1
CASSLTGEETQYF	TGCGCCAGCAGCTTGACAGGGGAAGAGACCCAGTACTTC	NA	TRBV5-1	TRBJ2-5	TRBD1
CASSSQNGGRDGYTF	TGTGCCAGCAGCTCCCAAAACGGGGGTAGGGATGGCTACACCTTC	NA	TRBV7-2	TRBJ1-2	NA
CAWSSPRGGYGYTF	TGTGCCTGGAGTTCCCCCCGGGGAGGGTATGGCTACACCTTC	NA	TRBV30	TRBJ1-2	NA
CASSQDWVAGVNEQYF	TGCGCCAGCAGCCAAGATTGGGTAGCGGGAGTTAACGAGCAGTACTTC	NA	TRBV4-1	TRBJ2-7	TRBD2
CASSSAPTGGTGELFF	TGTGCCAGCAGCTCGGCCCCGACAGGGGGTACCGGGGAGCTGTTTTTT	NA	TRBV7-9	TRBJ2-2	TRBD1
CASSLGHGTGSYEQYF	TGTGCCAGCAGCTTAGGGCACGGGACAGGGTCCTACGAGCAGTACTTC	NA	TRBV7-2	TRBJ2-7	TRBD1
CASPIRDRNTEAFF	TGTGCAAGTCCGATAAGGGACAGGAACACTGAAGCTTTCTTT	NA	TRBV12-2	TRBJ1-1	NA
CASSGGEGEQYF	TGTGCCAGCAGCGGGGGGGAGGGCGAGCAGTACTTC	NA	TRBV13	TRBJ2-7	TRBD2
CASSFDRDNEQFF	TGTGCCAGCAGCTTCGACAGAGACAATGAGCAGTTCTTC	NA	TRBV7-3	TRBJ2-1	NA
CASSGRAAGGLNEQFF	TGTGCCAGCAGTGGGAGGGCAGCGGGGGGGCTCAATGAGCAGTTCTTC	NA	TRBV6-1	TRBJ2-1	TRBD2
CAWSVSGGHGTQYF	TGTGCCTGGAGTGTCAGCGGGGGGCACGGGACCCAGTACTTC	NA	TRBV30	TRBJ2-5	TRBD2
CASSYGGVGAFF	TGTGCCAGCAGTTACGGGGGGGTGGGGGCTTTCTTT	NA	TRBV6-5	TRBJ1-1	NA
CASSEGTGTSGANVLTF	TGCGCCAGCAGTGAGGGGACAGGGACCTCTGGGGCCAACGTCCTGACTTTC	NA	TRBV10-1	TRBJ2-6	TRBD1
CASSQPRQGVMETQYF	TGCGCCAGCAGCCAACCCAGACAGGGGGTTATGGAGACCCAGTACTTC	NA	TRBV4-1	TRBJ2-5	TRBD1
CASSQGRNYGYTF	TGTGCCAGCTCTCAGGGTCGGAACTATGGCTACACCTTC	NA	TRBV18	TRBJ1-2	NA
CASSSGTSGTYNEQFF	TGTGCCAGCAGTTCTGGGACTAGCGGGACTTACAATGAGCAGTTCTTC	NA	TRBV6-5	TRBJ2-1	TRBD2
CASSHTVNRGDTEAFF	TGCGCCAGCAGCCACACAGTAAACCGGGGGGACACTGAAGCTTTCTTT	NA	TRBV4-1	TRBJ1-1	NA
CASSLADTVTYEQYF	TGTGCCAGCAGCTTGGCCGACACAGTAACCTACGAGCAGTACTTC	once	TRBV5-5	TRBJ2-7	NA
CASSEAHSPLNQPQHF	TGTGCCAGCAGTGAAGCGCACAGCCCCCTCAATCAGCCCCAGCATTTT	once	TRBV6-1	TRBJ1-5	NA
CASRGQGSEQYF	TGCGCCAGCAGGGGACAGGGAAGCGAGCAGTACTTC	NA	TRBV4-1	TRBJ2-7	TRBD1
CAWSRRDRGFEQYF	TGTGCCTGGAGCCGCCGGGACAGGGGTTTCGAGCAGTACTTC	NA	TRBV30	TRBJ2-7	TRBD1
CASSPGGAGTEAFF	TGTGCCAGCAGTCCAGGGGGCGCGGGCACTGAAGCTTTCTTT	NA	TRBV6-5	TRBJ1-1	TRBD1
CASSVVQNSGANVLTF	TGTGCCAGCAGCGTAGTACAGAATTCTGGGGCCAACGTCCTGACTTTC	NA	TRBV9	TRBJ2-6	NA
CASTHTRTGDYEQYF	TGTGCCAGCACCCACACCCGGACAGGGGACTACGAGCAGTACTTC	NA	TRBV6-6	TRBJ2-7	TRBD1